This T cell receptor beta chain was found in a study of OX40 agonist ivuxolimab in advanced cancers. Study-level background: Cohort: around 79% men, mean age around 55, aged roughly 23 to 90. Study observations and caveats: Patients with a partial response at 0.1-3.0 mg/kg had among the lowest clonal expansion.

Libraries were prepared by immunoSEQ multiplex PCR; TCRdb keeps only in-frame clonotypes and omits some of them. The sample records about 90,000 clones, about 90% being singletons. On this clone itself: Its specificity is not known.

There are 13 residues in the CDR3. The V end was cut by 5 bases, the J end by 5 bases, with 13 bases between. Germline V lookup: CDR1 SGHNT, CDR2 YENEEA. The source was CD4+ or CD8+ T cells sorted from blood, collected in a trial of the OX40 agonist ivuxolimab. The chain is built from TRBV11-3 and TRBJ2-7; D might be TRBD1 (6 bases). The sequence was obtained from an adult with an advanced solid tumor such as melanoma, head and neck, liver or kidney cancer. For the CDR3, the DNA is TGTGCCAGCAGCCAGGGGCAAGGGGACGAGCAGTACTTC. It is translated as CASSQGQGDEQYF.